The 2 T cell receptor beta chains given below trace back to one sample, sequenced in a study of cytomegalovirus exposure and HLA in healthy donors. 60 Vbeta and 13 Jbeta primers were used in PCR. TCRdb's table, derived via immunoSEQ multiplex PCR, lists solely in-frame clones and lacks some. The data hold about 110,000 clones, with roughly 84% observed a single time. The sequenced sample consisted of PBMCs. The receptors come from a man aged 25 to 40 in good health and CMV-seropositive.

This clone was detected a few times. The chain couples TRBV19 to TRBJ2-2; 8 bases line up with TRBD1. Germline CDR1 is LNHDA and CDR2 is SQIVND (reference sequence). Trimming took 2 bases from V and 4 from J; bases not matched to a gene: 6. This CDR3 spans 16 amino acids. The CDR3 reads CASSIMGQDSTGELFF. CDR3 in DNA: TGTGCCAGTAGTATAATGGGACAGGATAGCACCGGGGAGCTGTTTTTT.

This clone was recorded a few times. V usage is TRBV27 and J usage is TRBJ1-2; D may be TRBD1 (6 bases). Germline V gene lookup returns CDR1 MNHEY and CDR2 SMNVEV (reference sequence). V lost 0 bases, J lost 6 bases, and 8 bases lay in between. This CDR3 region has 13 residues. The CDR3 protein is CASSLSSGDGYTF. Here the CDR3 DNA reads TGTGCCAGCAGTTTATCCTCAGGGGATGGCTACACCTTC.